Listed below are T cell receptor beta chains from one sample, sequenced in a study of T cells in Graves' hyperthyroidism and ophthalmopathy. TCRdb called the multiplex PCR reads again in MiXCR, with one record for every CDR3 protein. The repertoire holds hundreds of thousands of distinct CDR3 sequences, with roughly 15% as singletons. The material sequenced was blood. Receptors originate from a woman aged 18-29 years with Graves' ophthalmopathy. The CDR3 runs from the conserved cysteine through the conserved F or W. The order of the fields is clone size, V gene, CDR3 protein. Some rows mark clone size as missing; the rest say once, few, many or name a class of expanded clone.

clone size: few; V gene: TRBV20-1; CDR3 protein: CSARDRRQPSYNEQFF
clone size: many; V gene: TRBV27; CDR3 protein: CASSYLDPANEQFF
clone size: many; V gene: TRBV27; CDR3 protein: CASSLGRETVNEQFF
clone size: few; V gene: TRBV27; CDR3 protein: CASSLSMTGPYEQYF
clone size: many; V gene: TRBV5-1; CDR3 protein: CASSLEWTVNTEAFF
clone size: many; V gene: TRBV6-1; CDR3 protein: CASSERQAAYEQYF
clone size: few; V gene: TRBV6-1; CDR3 protein: CASSDSSGSQETQYF
clone size: few; V gene: TRBV2; CDR3 protein: CASMWVGDIQYF
clone size: .; V gene: TRBV7-3; CDR3 protein: CASSTTGRSSGNTIYF
clone size: many; V gene: TRBV6-1; CDR3 protein: CASSSRTFYEQYF
clone size: many; V gene: TRBV5-1; CDR3 protein: CASSPVAGGSTDTQYF
clone size: many; V gene: TRBV6-2/TRBV6-3; CDR3 protein: CASSYRQNNQPQHF
clone size: many; V gene: TRBV28; CDR3 protein: CASSFGFRESTEAFF
clone size: few; V gene: TRBV5-1; CDR3 protein: CASSLVAANYGYTF
clone size: .; V gene: TRBV6-1; CDR3 protein: CASSSTALTNTGELFF
clone size: many; V gene: TRBV30; CDR3 protein: CAWSVKGFAYGYTF
clone size: few; V gene: TRBV30; CDR3 protein: CAWSVEGSGGNQPQHF
clone size: many; V gene: TRBV28; CDR3 protein: CASSAAGKPQHF
clone size: many; V gene: TRBV2; CDR3 protein: CASGSVPTEAFF
clone size: many; V gene: TRBV11-1; CDR3 protein: CASSPGTSFAYNEQFF
clone size: .; V gene: TRBV5-1; CDR3 protein: CASSLGGRATLDLAEAFF
clone size: few; V gene: TRBV5-8; CDR3 protein: CARFKLGSDSPLHF
clone size: many; V gene: TRBV28; CDR3 protein: CASSGARDSPKQRAYEQYF
clone size: many; V gene: TRBV7-9; CDR3 protein: CASNNGSSYNEQFF
clone size: .; V gene: TRBV3-1; CDR3 protein: CASSPFTGQGYEKLFF
clone size: many; V gene: TRBV5-1; CDR3 protein: CASRTLGDTEAFF
clone size: .; V gene: TRBV7-2; CDR3 protein: CASSRGGAGGYGYTF
clone size: .; V gene: TRBV4-2; CDR3 protein: CASSQGTGERVTDTQYF
clone size: .; V gene: TRBV9; CDR3 protein: CASSWAGASTDTQYF
clone size: many; V gene: TRBV30; CDR3 protein: CAWSVSGGQAYEQYF
clone size: .; V gene: TRBV7-8; CDR3 protein: CASSREPLDYEQYF
clone size: .; V gene: TRBV20-1; CDR3 protein: CSALGQNQETQYF
clone size: .; V gene: TRBV6-4; CDR3 protein: CASSSPGTGFGEQYF
clone size: few; V gene: TRBV7-2; CDR3 protein: CASSLSGTGLAGELFF
clone size: .; V gene: TRBV6-1; CDR3 protein: CASSEALTDTQYF
clone size: many; V gene: TRBV10-3; CDR3 protein: CAISETRAGNYGYTF
clone size: .; V gene: TRBV28; CDR3 protein: CASSFAPRKNTEALF
clone size: few; V gene: TRBV10-3; CDR3 protein: CAISGDRGPYEQYF
clone size: few; V gene: TRBV6-2/TRBV6-3; CDR3 protein: CASSTRRTDTEAFF
clone size: few; V gene: TRBV28; CDR3 protein: CASRNSGSPPGELFF
clone size: .; V gene: TRBV20-1; CDR3 protein: CSANRDRSYEQYF
clone size: few; V gene: TRBV19; CDR3 protein: CASSIVYRDSYEQYF
clone size: .; V gene: TRBV28; CDR3 protein: CASSSPGQNNSPLHF
clone size: .; V gene: TRBV20-1; CDR3 protein: CSPQGGDQPQHF
clone size: many; V gene: TRBV29-1; CDR3 protein: CSVSTVTSYEQYF
clone size: many; V gene: TRBV9; CDR3 protein: CASSPLAGVSSYNEQFF
clone size: .; V gene: TRBV29-1; CDR3 protein: CSVETVAGANTGELFF
clone size: few; V gene: TRBV6-2/TRBV6-3; CDR3 protein: CASRQDGQYNSPLHF
clone size: many; V gene: TRBV6-2/TRBV6-3; CDR3 protein: CASTLDRFTEAFF
clone size: many; V gene: TRBV7-3; CDR3 protein: CASSLIGGTGYNEQFF
clone size: many; V gene: TRBV10-3; CDR3 protein: CAISDVHRGNSNQPQHF
clone size: many; V gene: TRBV28; CDR3 protein: CASSLASKGQFF
clone size: many; V gene: TRBV7-2; CDR3 protein: CASSWRSYNEQFF